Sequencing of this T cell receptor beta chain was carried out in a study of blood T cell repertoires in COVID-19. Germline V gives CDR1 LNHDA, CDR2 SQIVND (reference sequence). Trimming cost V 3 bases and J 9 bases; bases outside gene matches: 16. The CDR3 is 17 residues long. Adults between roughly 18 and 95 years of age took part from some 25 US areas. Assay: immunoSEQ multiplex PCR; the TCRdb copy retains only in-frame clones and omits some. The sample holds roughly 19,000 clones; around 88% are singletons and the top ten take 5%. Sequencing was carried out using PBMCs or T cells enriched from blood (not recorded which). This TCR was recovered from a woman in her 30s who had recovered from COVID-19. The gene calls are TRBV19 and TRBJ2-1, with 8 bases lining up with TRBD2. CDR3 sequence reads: CASSIRERGIRWVEQFF. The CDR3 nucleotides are TGTGCCAGTAGTATCCGTGAGCGGGGGATCCGATGGGTTGAGCAGTTCTTC.